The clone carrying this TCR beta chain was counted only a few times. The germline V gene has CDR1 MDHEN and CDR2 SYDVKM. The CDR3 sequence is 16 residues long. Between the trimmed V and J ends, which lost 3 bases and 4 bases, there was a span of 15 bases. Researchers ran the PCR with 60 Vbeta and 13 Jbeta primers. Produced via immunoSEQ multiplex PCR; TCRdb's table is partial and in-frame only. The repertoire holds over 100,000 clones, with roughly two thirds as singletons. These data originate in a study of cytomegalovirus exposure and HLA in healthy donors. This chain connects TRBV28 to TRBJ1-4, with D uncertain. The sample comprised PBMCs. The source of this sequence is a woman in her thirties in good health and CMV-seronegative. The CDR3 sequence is CASSFYTAPDNEKLFF. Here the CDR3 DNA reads TGTGCCAGCAGTTTTTATACAGCCCCGGATAATGAAAAACTGTTTTTT.